The T cell receptor beta chain described here comes from a study of blood T cell repertoires in COVID-19. The overall study: COVID-19 samples, acute and convalescent, were from the United States, Italy and Spain.

Profiled with immunoSEQ multiplex PCR; TCRdb holds only in-frame clones, not every one. The table has around 94,000 clones, roughly nine tenths seen once. The CDR3 length is 14 residues. With 7 bases clipped from V and 3 bases from J, the junction kept 5 bases outside the gene matches. Germline V gives CDR1 SGHRS, CDR2 YFSETQ. The sequenced material came from peripheral blood. The TCR originated in a woman in her forties or fifties with COVID-19, enrolled during active disease. V usage is TRBV5-1 and J usage is TRBJ2-3, with 10 bases identical to TRBD1. The CDR3, as DNA: TGCGCCAGCGGGTTGGACAGGGGGACAGATACGCAGTATTTT. Its protein is CASGLDRGTDTQYF.